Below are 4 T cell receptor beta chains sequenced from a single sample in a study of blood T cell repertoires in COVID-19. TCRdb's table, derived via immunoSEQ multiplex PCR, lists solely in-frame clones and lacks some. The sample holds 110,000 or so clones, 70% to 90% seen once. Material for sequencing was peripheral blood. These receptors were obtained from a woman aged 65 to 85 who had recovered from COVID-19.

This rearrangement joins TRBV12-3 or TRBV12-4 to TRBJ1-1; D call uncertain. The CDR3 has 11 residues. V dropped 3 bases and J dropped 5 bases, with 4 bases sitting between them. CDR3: CASSLSTEAFF. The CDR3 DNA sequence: TGTGCCAGCAGTTTGAGTACTGAAGCTTTCTTT.

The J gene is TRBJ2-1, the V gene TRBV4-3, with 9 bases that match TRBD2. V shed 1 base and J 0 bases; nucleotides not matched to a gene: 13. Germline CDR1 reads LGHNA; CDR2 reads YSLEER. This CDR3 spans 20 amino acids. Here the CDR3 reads CASSQVGGGVTPSSYNEQFF. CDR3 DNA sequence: TGCGCCAGCAGCCAAGTCGGCGGGGGGGTGACTCCTAGCTCCTACAATGAGCAGTTCTTC.

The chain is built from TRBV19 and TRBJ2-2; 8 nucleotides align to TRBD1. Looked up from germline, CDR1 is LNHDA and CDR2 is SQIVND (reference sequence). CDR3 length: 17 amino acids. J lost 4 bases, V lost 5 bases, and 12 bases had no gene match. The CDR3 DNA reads TGTGCCAGTAGTCCTCGAGACAGGGGAGTTTTCACCGGGGAGCTGTTTTTT. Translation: CASSPRDRGVFTGELFF.

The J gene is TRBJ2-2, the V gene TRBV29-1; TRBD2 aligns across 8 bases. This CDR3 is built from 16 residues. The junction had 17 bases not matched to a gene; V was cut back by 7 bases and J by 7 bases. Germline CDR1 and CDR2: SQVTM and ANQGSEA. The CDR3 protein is CSARGASGRSNGELFF. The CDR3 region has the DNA TGCAGCGCGAGGGGTGCTAGCGGGCGAAGTAACGGGGAGCTGTTTTTT.